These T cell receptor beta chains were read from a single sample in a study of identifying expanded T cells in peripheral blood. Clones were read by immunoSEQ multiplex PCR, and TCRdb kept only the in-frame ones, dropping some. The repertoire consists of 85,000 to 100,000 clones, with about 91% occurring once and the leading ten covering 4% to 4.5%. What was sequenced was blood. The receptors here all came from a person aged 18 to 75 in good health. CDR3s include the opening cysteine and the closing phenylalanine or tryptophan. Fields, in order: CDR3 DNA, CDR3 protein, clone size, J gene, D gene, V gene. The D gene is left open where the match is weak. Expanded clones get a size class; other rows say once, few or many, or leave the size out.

DNA: TGTGCCAGCAGCGAGGCCGGGACAGGGGGAACTGAAGCTTTCTTT
CDR3: CASSEAGTGGTEAFF
size: NA
J: TRBJ1-1
D: TRBD1
V: TRBV9

DNA: TGCGCCAGCAGCTTGGCAGGGTTTGGGGGCCACGAGCAGTACTTC
CDR3: CASSLAGFGGHEQYF
size: NA
J: TRBJ2-7
D: NA
V: TRBV5-1

DNA: TGTGCCAGCAAAATCAGTGCAATGAATAACGAGCAGTTCTTC
CDR3: CASKISAMNNEQFF
size: NA
J: TRBJ2-1
D: NA
V: TRBV7-2

DNA: TGTGCCAGCAGCTTAGCAGGGTCGCGCGCCCGCCATATCCAAGAGACCCAGTACTTC
CDR3: CASSLAGSRARHIQETQYF
size: NA
J: TRBJ2-5
D: NA
V: TRBV11-2

DNA: TGCGCCAGCAGCCGCGCGCGGTTGGGCACAGATACGCAGTATTTT
CDR3: CASSRARLGTDTQYF
size: NA
J: TRBJ2-3
D: NA
V: TRBV4-3

DNA: TGCAGCGTTGGTAGAGGCAGTCAAGAGACCCAGTACTTC
CDR3: CSVGRGSQETQYF
size: NA
J: TRBJ2-5
D: NA
V: TRBV29-1

DNA: TGCGCCAGCAGTGACCCCAGCGGGGGTTACAATGAGCAGTTCTTC
CDR3: CASSDPSGGYNEQFF
size: NA
J: TRBJ2-1
D: TRBD2
V: TRBV10-1

DNA: TGTGCCAGCAGCTTAGCGCGGGGGAACGAGCAGTACTTC
CDR3: CASSLARGNEQYF
size: NA
J: TRBJ2-7
D: TRBD2
V: TRBV7-2

DNA: TGTGCCAGTGGACTAGCGGGGAGTGGTGTCAAAAACATTCAGTACTTC
CDR3: CASGLAGSGVKNIQYF
size: once
J: TRBJ2-4
D: TRBD2
V: TRBV19

DNA: TGTGCCAGCAGTTCCTCAGGTCTAGGGAATCAGCCCCAGCATTTT
CDR3: CASSSSGLGNQPQHF
size: NA
J: TRBJ1-5
D: NA
V: TRBV28

DNA: TGTGCCAGCAGCAGGCCAATTGGGACTAGCGGAGACAATGAGCAGTTCTTC
CDR3: CASSRPIGTSGDNEQFF
size: NA
J: TRBJ2-1
D: TRBD2
V: TRBV7-7

DNA: TGTGCCAGCCTAGCGGGAGCCGGCACAGATACGCAGTATTTT
CDR3: CASLAGAGTDTQYF
size: once
J: TRBJ2-3
D: TRBD2
V: TRBV2

DNA: TGTGCCAGCAGTTTAGGTTGGAGGGCAAGTAATGAAAAACTGTTTTTT
CDR3: CASSLGWRASNEKLFF
size: NA
J: TRBJ1-4
D: NA
V: TRBV28

DNA: TGTGCCAGCAGCCAAGAACCGGGAAACGGCTACGAGCAGTACTTC
CDR3: CASSQEPGNGYEQYF
size: NA
J: TRBJ2-7
D: NA
V: TRBV14

DNA: TGTGCCAGCAGCTTCCTGACAGCCATGAACACTGAAGCTTTCTTT
CDR3: CASSFLTAMNTEAFF
size: NA
J: TRBJ1-1
D: NA
V: TRBV5-6

DNA: TGTGCCAGCAGCCAAGGGACAGGGGGCTCAGAGACCCAGTACTTC
CDR3: CASSQGTGGSETQYF
size: NA
J: TRBJ2-5
D: TRBD1
V: TRBV7-8

DNA: TGTGCCAGCAACGGGGGTGAGGGGCGGTCCTACGAGCAGTACTTC
CDR3: CASNGGEGRSYEQYF
size: NA
J: TRBJ2-7
D: NA
V: TRBV21-1

DNA: TGTGCCAGCAGCGCTCCCCCAAGACAGGGGGGCCTCCAAGAGACCCAGTACTTC
CDR3: CASSAPPRQGGLQETQYF
size: NA
J: TRBJ2-5
D: TRBD1
V: TRBV9

DNA: TGTGCCAGCAGTGAAGGGCAGGGGGTCTTTAACTATGGCTACACCTTC
CDR3: CASSEGQGVFNYGYTF
size: NA
J: TRBJ1-2
D: TRBD1
V: TRBV2

DNA: TGTGCCTGGACAGTGGCAGGCCTTGGTGGCTACACCTTC
CDR3: CAWTVAGLGGYTF
size: NA
J: TRBJ1-2
D: NA
V: TRBV30

DNA: TGTGCCAGCAGCGGTGCCGGGACAGGGGATTACAATGAGCAGTTCTTC
CDR3: CASSGAGTGDYNEQFF
size: NA
J: TRBJ2-1
D: TRBD1
V: TRBV28

DNA: TGTGCCAGCAGCCAAGGCAGGGAACCCTACGAGCAGTACTTC
CDR3: CASSQGREPYEQYF
size: NA
J: TRBJ2-7
D: NA
V: TRBV4-2

DNA: TGTGCCAGCAGTTTAGGGTGGGGACTAGCGGGAATTTATGAGCAGTTCTTC
CDR3: CASSLGWGLAGIYEQFF
size: NA
J: TRBJ2-1
D: TRBD2
V: TRBV27

DNA: TGTGCCAGCAGTGAATGTCGAGTGTCCGGGAGGGACTGTACTAATGAAAAACTGTTTTTT
CDR3: CASSECRVSGRDCTNEKLFF
size: NA
J: TRBJ1-4
D: NA
V: TRBV6-1

DNA: TGTGCCAGCAGCCAAGTTCAGGGTTACACCGGGGAGCTGTTTTTT
CDR3: CASSQVQGYTGELFF
size: NA
J: TRBJ2-2
D: NA
V: TRBV4-2

DNA: TGTGCCAGCAGCCAAGATCCTGATGCAACTAATGAAAAACTGTTTTTT
CDR3: CASSQDPDATNEKLFF
size: NA
J: TRBJ1-4
D: NA
V: TRBV4-2

DNA: TGTGCCAGCAGTTTGGGCTCTAGCGGAGGACCCCTAAATGAGCAGTTCTTC
CDR3: CASSLGSSGGPLNEQFF
size: NA
J: TRBJ2-1
D: TRBD2
V: TRBV28

DNA: TGTGCCAGCAGCCACACGGGACAGTATGGCTACACCTTC
CDR3: CASSHTGQYGYTF
size: medium-sized
J: TRBJ1-2
D: TRBD1
V: TRBV27

DNA: TGTGCCAGCAGCTTAGTACGGATAAATGAGCAGTTCTTC
CDR3: CASSLVRINEQFF
size: NA
J: TRBJ2-1
D: NA
V: TRBV7-8

DNA: TGTGCCAGCAGTGTGAGTTATGCGACCTCCTACGAGCAGTACTTC
CDR3: CASSVSYATSYEQYF
size: NA
J: TRBJ2-7
D: NA
V: TRBV6-5

DNA: TGCGCCAGCAGCCAAGACGAAACAGTCTATGGCTACACCTTC
CDR3: CASSQDETVYGYTF
size: NA
J: TRBJ1-2
D: NA
V: TRBV4-1

DNA: TGTGCCTGGATCTCCCCCGGTGAAAACTATGGCTACACCTTC
CDR3: CAWISPGENYGYTF
size: NA
J: TRBJ1-2
D: NA
V: TRBV30

DNA: TGTGCCAGCAGTTTAAGCGGCCAAGAGACCCAGTACTTC
CDR3: CASSLSGQETQYF
size: NA
J: TRBJ2-5
D: NA
V: TRBV27

DNA: TGTGCCACCAGACAGGCGAGCTCCTACAATGAGCAGTTCTTC
CDR3: CATRQASSYNEQFF
size: NA
J: TRBJ2-1
D: NA
V: TRBV6-5

DNA: TGCGCCAGCAGCTTACGGACGGCGAACACTGAAGCTTTCTTT
CDR3: CASSLRTANTEAFF
size: NA
J: TRBJ1-1
D: NA
V: TRBV5-1

DNA: TGTGCCAGCAGCTCAGGGTTACTAGCGGTAAATGGGAACATTCAGTACTTC
CDR3: CASSSGLLAVNGNIQYF
size: NA
J: TRBJ2-4
D: TRBD2
V: TRBV7-7

DNA: TGTGCCAGCAGTTTCGGACAGGAGGGCGAGACCCAGTACTTC
CDR3: CASSFGQEGETQYF
size: NA
J: TRBJ2-5
D: NA
V: TRBV6-1

DNA: TGTGCCAGCAGCGTAGAGCCTGGACAGGCTTACCCCAAAAACATTCAGTACTTC
CDR3: CASSVEPGQAYPKNIQYF
size: NA
J: TRBJ2-4
D: TRBD1
V: TRBV9